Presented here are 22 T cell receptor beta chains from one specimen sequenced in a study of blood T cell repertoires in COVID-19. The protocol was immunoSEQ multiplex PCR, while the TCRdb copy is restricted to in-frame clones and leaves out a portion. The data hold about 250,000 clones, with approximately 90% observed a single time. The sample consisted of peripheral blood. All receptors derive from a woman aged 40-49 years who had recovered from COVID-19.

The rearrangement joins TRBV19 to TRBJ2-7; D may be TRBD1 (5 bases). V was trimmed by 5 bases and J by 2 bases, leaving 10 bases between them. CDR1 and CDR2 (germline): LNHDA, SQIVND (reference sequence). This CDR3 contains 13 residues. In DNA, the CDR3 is TGTGCCAGTAGTCCAACAGGTACCTACGAGCAGTACTTC. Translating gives CASSPTGTYEQYF.

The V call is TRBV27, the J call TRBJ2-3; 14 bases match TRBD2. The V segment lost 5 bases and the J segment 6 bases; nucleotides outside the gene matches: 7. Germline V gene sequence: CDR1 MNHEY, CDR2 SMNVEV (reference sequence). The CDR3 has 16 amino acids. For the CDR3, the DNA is TGTGCCAGCAGTCCGACTAGCGGGGGGGCAGTCGATACGCAGTATTTT. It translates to CASSPTSGGAVDTQYF.

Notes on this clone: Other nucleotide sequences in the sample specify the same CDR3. CDR3 coding DNA: TGCAGCGTGGACAGGGGTGGTGAGCAGTACTTC. It specifies CSVDRGGEQYF. V gene TRBV29-1 combines with J gene TRBJ2-7; TRBD1 aligns across 9 bases. V lost 6 bases, J lost 7 bases, and 4 bases stayed unmatched. This CDR3 spans 11 amino acids. Germline V lookup: CDR1 SQVTM, CDR2 ANQGSEA.

DNA for the CDR3: TGTGCCAGCACCGACATCGCGCAGGGTTCACCCCTCCACTTT. This encodes CASTDIAQGSPLHF. The rearrangement uses TRBV7-9 and TRBJ1-6; D may be TRBD1 (5 bases). This CDR3 comprises 14 residues. The V gene's germline CDR1 is SEHNR and CDR2 FQNEAQ (reference sequence). Deletions cut 7 bases from V and 9 bases from J, with 16 bases between.

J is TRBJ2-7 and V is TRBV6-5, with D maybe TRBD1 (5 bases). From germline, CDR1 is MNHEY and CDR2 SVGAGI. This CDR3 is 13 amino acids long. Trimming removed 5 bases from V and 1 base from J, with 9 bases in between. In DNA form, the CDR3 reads TGTGCCAGCAGTCAGCGACAGTCCTACGAGCAGTACTTC. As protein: CASSQRQSYEQYF.

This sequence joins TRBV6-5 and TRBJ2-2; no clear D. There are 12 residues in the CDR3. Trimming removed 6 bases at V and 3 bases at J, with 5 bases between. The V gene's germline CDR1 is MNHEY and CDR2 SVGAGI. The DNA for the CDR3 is TGTGCCAGCAGCCAGGACACCGGGGAGCTGTTTTTT. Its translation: CASSQDTGELFF.

CDR3 loop: CASSARGVLDRPTGYTF. The CDR3 coding sequence is TGTGCCAGCAGTGCCCGGGGGGTGCTTGACAGGCCGACAGGCTACACCTTC. The gene calls are TRBV27 and TRBJ1-2, with D possibly TRBD1 on 6 matching bases. CDR3 size: 17 residues. V dropped 5 bases and J dropped 8 bases, with 27 bases sitting between them. Looked up from germline, CDR1 is MNHEY and CDR2 is SMNVEV (reference sequence).

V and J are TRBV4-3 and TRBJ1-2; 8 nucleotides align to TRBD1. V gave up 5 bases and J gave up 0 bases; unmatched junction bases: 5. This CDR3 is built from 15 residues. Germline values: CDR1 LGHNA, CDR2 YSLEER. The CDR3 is CASSVRQGTNYGYTF. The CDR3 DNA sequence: TGCGCCAGCAGCGTCCGACAGGGGACTAACTATGGCTACACCTTC.

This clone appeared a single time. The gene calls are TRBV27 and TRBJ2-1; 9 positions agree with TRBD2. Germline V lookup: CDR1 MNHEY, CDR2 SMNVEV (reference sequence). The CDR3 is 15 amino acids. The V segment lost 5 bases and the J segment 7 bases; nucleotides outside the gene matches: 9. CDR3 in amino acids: CASSPYSGSTNEQFF. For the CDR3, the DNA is TGTGCCAGCAGTCCTTATAGCGGGAGTACAAATGAGCAGTTCTTC.

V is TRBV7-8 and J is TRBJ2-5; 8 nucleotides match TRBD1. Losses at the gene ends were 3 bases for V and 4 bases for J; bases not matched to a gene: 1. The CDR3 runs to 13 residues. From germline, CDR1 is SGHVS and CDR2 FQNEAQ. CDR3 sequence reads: CASSFDRGETQYF. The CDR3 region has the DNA TGTGCCAGCAGCTTTGACAGGGGAGAGACCCAGTACTTC. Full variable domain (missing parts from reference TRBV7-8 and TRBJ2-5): GAGVSQSPRYKVAKRGQDVALRCDPISGHVSLFWYQQALGQGPEFLTYFQNEAQLDKSGLPSDRFFAERPEGSVSTLKIQRTQQEDSAVYLCASSFDRGETQYFGPGTRLLVL.

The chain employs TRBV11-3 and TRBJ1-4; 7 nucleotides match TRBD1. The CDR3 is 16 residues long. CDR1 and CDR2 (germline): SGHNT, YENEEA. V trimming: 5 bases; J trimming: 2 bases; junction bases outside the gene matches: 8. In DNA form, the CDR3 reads TGTGCCAGCAGCCGGATAGAGGGGGCCACTAATGAAAAACTGTTTTTT. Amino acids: CASSRIEGATNEKLFF.

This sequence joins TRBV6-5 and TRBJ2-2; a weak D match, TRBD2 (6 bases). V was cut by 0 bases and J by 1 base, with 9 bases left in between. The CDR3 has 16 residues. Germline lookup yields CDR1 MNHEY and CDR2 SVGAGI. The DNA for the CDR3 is TGTGCCAGCAGTTACTCAGGGAGGCGGAACACCGGGGAGCTGTTTTTT. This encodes CASSYSGRRNTGELFF.

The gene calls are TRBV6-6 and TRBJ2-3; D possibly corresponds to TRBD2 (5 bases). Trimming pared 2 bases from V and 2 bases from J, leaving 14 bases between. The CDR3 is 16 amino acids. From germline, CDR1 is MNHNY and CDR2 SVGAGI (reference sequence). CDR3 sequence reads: CASSYEGRGLTDTQYF. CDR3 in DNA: TGTGCCAGCAGTTACGAAGGAAGAGGGCTCACAGATACGCAGTATTTT.

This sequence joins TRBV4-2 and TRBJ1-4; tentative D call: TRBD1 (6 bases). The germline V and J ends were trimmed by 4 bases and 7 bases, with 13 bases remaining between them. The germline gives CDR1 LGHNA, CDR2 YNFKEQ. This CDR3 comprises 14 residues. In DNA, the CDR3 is TGTGCCAGCAGCCGCTCTCCAGGGGTTGAAAAACTGTTTTTT. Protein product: CASSRSPGVEKLFF.

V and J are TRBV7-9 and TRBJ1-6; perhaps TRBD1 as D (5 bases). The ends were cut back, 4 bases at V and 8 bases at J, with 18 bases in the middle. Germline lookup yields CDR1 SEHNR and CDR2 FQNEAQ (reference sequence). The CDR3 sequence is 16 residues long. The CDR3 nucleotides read TGTGCCAGCAGCTCCTCCTCCAGGGTAGGGGATTCACCCCTCCACTTT. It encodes CASSSSSRVGDSPLHF.

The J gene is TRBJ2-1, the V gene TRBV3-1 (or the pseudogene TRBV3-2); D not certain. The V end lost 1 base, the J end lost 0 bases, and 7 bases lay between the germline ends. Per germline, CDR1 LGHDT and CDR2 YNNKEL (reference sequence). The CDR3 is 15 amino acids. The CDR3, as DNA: TGTGCCAGCAGCCAAGTCCGTAGCTCCTACAATGAGCAGTTCTTC. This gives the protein CASSQVRSSYNEQFF.

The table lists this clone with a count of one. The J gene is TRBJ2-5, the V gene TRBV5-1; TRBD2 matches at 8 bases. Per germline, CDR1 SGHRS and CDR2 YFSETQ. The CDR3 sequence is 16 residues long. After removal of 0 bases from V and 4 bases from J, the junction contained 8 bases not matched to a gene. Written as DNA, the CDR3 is TGCGCCAGCAGCTTGGCTCCCGGGACTAGAGGAGAGACCCAGTACTTC. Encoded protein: CASSLAPGTRGETQYF.

CDR3 amino acids: CASSPGAGRRNTGELFF. The DNA for the CDR3 is TGTGCCAGCAGCCCTGGGGCAGGACGGCGGAACACCGGGGAGCTGTTTTTT. The chain couples TRBV11-3 to TRBJ2-2, with D perhaps matching TRBD1 (5 bases). Germline-derived CDR1 and CDR2 are SGHNT and YENEEA. The CDR3 runs 17 residues. Deletions cut 5 bases from V and 1 base from J, with 17 bases between.

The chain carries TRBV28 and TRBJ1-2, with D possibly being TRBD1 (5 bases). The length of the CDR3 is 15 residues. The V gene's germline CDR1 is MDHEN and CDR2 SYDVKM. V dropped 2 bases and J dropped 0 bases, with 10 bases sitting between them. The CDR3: CASSLGWGANYGYTF. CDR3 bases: TGTGCCAGCAGTTTAGGTTGGGGGGCTAACTATGGCTACACCTTC.

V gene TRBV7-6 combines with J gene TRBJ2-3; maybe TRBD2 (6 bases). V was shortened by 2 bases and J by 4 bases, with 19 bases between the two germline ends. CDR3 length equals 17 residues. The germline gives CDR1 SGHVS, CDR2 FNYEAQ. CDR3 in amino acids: CASSLPDTGVWADTQYF. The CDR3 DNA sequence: TGTGCCAGCAGCTTACCCGACACGGGAGTCTGGGCAGATACGCAGTATTTT.

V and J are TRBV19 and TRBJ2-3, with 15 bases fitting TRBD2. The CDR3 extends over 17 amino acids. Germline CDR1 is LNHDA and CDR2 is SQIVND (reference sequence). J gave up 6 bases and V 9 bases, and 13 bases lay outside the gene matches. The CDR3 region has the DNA TGTGCCAGCCGGACTAGCGGGGGGGCGAACTCTCTGGATACGCAGTATTTT. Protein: CASRTSGGANSLDTQYF.

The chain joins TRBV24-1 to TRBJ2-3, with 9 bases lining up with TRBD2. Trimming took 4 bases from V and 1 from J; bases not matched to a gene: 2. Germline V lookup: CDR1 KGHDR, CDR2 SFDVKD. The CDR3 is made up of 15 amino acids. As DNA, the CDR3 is TGTGCCACCAGTGAGGCTAGCGGGGGCACAGATACGCAGTATTTT. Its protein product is CATSEASGGTDTQYF.